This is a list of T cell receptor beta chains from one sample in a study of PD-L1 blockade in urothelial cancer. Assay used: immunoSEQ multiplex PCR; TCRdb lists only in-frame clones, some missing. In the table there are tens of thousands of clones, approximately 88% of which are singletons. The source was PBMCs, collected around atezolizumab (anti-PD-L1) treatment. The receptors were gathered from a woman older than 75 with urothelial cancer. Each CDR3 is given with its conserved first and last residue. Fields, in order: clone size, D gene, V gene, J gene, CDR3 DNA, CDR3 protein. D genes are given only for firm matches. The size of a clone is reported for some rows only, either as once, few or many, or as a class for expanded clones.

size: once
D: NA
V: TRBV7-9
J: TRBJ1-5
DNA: TGTGCCAGCAGCCACGGAGTTTCCCCCAATCAGCCCCAGCATTTT
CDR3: CASSHGVSPNQPQHF

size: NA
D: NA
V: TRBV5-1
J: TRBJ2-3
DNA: TGCGCCAGCAGCTTGACTAGCACAGATACGCAGTATTTT
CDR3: CASSLTSTDTQYF

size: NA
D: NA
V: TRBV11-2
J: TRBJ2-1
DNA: TGTGCCAGCAGCCCGGGGGGGACAGTGTACAATGAGCAGTTCTTC
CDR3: CASSPGGTVYNEQFF

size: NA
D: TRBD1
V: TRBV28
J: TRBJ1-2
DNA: TGTGCCAGCAGTTCGACTGGACAGGGCTATGGCTACACCTTC
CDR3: CASSSTGQGYGYTF

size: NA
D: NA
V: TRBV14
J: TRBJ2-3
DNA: TGTGCCAGCAGCCAAGATGTAATAGCTACGCAGTATTTT
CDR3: CASSQDVIATQYF

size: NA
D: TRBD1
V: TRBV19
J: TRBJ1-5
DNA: TGTGCCAGTTGGGACCGGGACAGACACAATCAGCCCCAGCATTTT
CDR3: CASWDRDRHNQPQHF

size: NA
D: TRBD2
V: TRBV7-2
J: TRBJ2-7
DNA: TGTGCCAGCAGCTTAGCGATGGCTAGGACTAGCAAGTACGAGCAGTACTTC
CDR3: CASSLAMARTSKYEQYF

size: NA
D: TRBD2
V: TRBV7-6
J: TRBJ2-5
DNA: TGTGCCAGCAGCCAATTCGGAAGGACTAGCGGGAGGGGTGAGACCCAGTACTTC
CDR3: CASSQFGRTSGRGETQYF

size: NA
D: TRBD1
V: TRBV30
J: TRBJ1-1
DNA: TGTGCCTCCAGACAGGGGGTCACTGAAGCTTTCTTT
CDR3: CASRQGVTEAFF

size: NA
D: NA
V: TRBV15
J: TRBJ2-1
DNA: TGTGCCACCAGCACCCCGGACAATGAGCAGTTCTTC
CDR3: CATSTPDNEQFF

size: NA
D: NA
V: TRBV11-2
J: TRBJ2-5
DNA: TGTGCCAGCAGCCTCCGGGATTTCCAAGAGACCCAGTACTTC
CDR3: CASSLRDFQETQYF

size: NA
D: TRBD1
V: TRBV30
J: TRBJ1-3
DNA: TGTGCCTGGGACAGGGTCTCTGGAAACACCATATATTTT
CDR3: CAWDRVSGNTIYF

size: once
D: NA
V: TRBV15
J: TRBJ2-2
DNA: TGTGCCACCAGCCCTAGGAGGGGGGGGTACACCGGGGAGCTGTTTTTT
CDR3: CATSPRRGGYTGELFF

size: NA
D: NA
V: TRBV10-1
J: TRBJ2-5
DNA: TGCGCCAGCAGTGATCGGGGGGCAGAGACCCAGTACTTC
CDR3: CASSDRGAETQYF

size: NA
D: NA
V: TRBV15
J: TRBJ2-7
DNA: TGTGCCACCAGCGAGCTCGGGGCCTACGAGCAGTACTTC
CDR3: CATSELGAYEQYF

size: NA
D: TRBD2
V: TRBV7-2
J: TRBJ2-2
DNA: TGTGCCAGCAGCTTAGCGCTAAAAGGGGCTAGCGGGAGGCTCGGGGAGCTGTTTTTT
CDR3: CASSLALKGASGRLGELFF

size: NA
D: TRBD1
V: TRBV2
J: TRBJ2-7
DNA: TGTGCCAGCAGCCCTGCGGGACAGGGTTATTTCGAGCAGTACTTC
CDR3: CASSPAGQGYFEQYF

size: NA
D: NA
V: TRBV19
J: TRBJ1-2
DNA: TGTGCCAGTAGTACCACGCAGGCGTATGGCTACACCTTC
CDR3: CASSTTQAYGYTF

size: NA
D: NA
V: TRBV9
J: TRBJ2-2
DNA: TGTGCCAGCAGGGCTGGGGGCGCGAACACCGGGGAGCTGTTTTTT
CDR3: CASRAGGANTGELFF

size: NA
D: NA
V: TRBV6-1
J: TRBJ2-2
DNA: TGTGCCAGCAAGACTAGTAGCGCCGGGGAGCTGTTTTTT
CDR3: CASKTSSAGELFF

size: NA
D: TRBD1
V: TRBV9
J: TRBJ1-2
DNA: TGTGCCAGCAGCGTAGAGGGGGGACACAGGGGCGATGACAGAGGCTACACCTTC
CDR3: CASSVEGGHRGDDRGYTF

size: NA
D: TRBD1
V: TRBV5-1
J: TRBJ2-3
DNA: TGCGCCAGCAGCGACGGACAGGGGCGCACAGATACGCAGTATTTT
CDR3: CASSDGQGRTDTQYF

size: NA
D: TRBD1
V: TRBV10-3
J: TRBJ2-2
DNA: TGTGCCACCGCGGGTGGGACAGGGGTAACCGGGGAGCTGTTTTTT
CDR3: CATAGGTGVTGELFF

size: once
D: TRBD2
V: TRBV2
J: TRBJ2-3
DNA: TGTGCCAGCAGTGGACTAGCGGGATTTACAGATACGCAGTATTTT
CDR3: CASSGLAGFTDTQYF